This T cell receptor beta chain was observed in a study of T-cell memory formation after mild COVID-19. Turning to the study itself: Largely, the TCR clusters proved donor specific.

This clonotype turned up a few times. The CDR3 covers 16 residues. The V end was cut by 4 bases, the J end by 3 bases, with 15 bases between. Germline V gene data show CDR1 as SGHVS and CDR2 as FQNEAQ. Each CDR3 protein is one row after TCRdb ran MiXCR on the 5' RACE reads. The sample comprises about 470,000 distinct CDR3 sequences, about 23% of which are singletons, and under 15% rests with the top ten. Sample: PBMCs or a T cell subset sorted from them (not recorded which). The chain joins TRBV7-8 to TRBJ2-2; tentatively, D is TRBD1 (5 bases). The sequence was obtained from an adult woman who had mild COVID-19 (a few samples of this study predate the infection). Cell type and time point are not known. The CDR3: CASSSELIGDTGELFF. The CDR3 bases are TGTGCCAGCAGCTCCGAGTTGATAGGGGACACCGGGGAGCTGTTTTTT.